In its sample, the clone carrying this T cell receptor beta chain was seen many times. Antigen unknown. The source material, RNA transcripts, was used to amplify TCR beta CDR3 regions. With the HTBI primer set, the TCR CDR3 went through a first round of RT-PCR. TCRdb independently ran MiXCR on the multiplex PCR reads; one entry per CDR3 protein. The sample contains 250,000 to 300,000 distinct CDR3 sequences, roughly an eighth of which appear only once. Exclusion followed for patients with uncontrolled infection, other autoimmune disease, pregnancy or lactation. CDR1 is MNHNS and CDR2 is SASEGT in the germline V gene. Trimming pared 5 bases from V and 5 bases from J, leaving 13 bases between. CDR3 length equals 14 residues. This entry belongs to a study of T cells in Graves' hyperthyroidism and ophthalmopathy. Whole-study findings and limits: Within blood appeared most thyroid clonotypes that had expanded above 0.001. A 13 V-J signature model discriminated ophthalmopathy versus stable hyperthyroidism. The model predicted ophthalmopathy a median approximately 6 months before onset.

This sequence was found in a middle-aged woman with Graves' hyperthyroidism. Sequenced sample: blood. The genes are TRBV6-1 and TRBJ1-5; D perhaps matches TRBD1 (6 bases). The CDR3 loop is CASSLTGLHQPQHF. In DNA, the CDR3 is TGTGCCAGCAGTCTTACAGGGTTGCATCAGCCCCAGCATTTT.